This TCR beta chain is drawn from a study of identical twins. Points from the study as a whole: The study drew conclusions from cross-sectional statistical analysis, not from following the same donors. Monozygotic twins shared more out-of-frame TCR alpha than recombination models predicted.

Germline assignment: CDR1 MDHEN and CDR2 SYDVKM. Trimming left V 5 bases short and J 4 bases short, with 14 bases between. This CDR3 has 15 amino acids. This clonotype occurred many times. Its cognate antigen is unknown. TCRdb used MiXCR to reprocess the 5' RACE reads, holding one entry per CDR3 protein. The sample shows about 570,000 distinct CDR3 sequences, 9.5% to 10% of them seen only once. These sequences were also reported in another study, on yellow fever vaccine responses in identical twins.

V usage is TRBV28 and J usage is TRBJ2-2; the D gene is possibly TRBD2 (5 bases). The material sequenced was PBMCs. The receptor was isolated from a woman under 30 in good health. The CDR3 DNA sequence: TGTGCCAGCAGTCCCGCTGGTGGGAGCACCGGGGAGCTGTTTTTT. It is translated as CASSPAGGSTGELFF.